The clone carrying this T cell receptor beta chain showed up just a few times. Assay: immunoSEQ multiplex PCR; the TCRdb copy retains only in-frame clones and omits some. The sample holds more than 150,000 clones, roughly 85% seen once. The data belong to a study of blood T cell repertoires in COVID-19. Study overall: Some COVID-19 samples were acute and others convalescent; all came from the United States, Italy and Spain.

Germline CDR1 is MNHNS and CDR2 is SASEGT. Trimming took off 3 bases at V and 8 bases at J, with 7 bases between the two ends. This CDR3 has 11 amino acids. Sequenced sample: peripheral blood. J is TRBJ1-2 and V is TRBV6-1; D not certain. This TCR came from a woman in her 70s with acute or convalescent COVID-19. As DNA, the CDR3 is TGTGCCAGCAGTGATCTATACGGCTACACCTTC. It encodes CASSDLYGYTF.